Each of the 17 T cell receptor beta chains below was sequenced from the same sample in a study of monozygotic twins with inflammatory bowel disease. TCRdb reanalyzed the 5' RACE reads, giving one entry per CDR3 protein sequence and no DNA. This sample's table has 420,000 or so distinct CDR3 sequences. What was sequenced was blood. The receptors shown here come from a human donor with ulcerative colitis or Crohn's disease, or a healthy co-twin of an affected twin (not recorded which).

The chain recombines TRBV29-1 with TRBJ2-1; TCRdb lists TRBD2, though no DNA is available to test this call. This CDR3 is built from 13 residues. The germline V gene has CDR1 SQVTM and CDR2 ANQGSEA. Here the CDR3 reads CSVSLAVLNEQFF.

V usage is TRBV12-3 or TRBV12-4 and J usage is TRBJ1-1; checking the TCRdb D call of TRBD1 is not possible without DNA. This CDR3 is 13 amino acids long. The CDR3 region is CASSFGANTEAFF.

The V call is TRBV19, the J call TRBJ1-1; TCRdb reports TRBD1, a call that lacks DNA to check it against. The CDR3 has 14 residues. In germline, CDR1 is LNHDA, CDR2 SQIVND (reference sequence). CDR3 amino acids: CATRGADRGFEAFF.

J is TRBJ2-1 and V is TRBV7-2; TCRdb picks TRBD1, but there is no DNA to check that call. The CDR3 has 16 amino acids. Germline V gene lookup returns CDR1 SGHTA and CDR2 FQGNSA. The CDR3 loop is CASSLNPQPWGNEQFF.

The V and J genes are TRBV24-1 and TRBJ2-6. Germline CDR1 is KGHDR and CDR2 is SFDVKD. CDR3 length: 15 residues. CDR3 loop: CATSDLRSGANVLTF.

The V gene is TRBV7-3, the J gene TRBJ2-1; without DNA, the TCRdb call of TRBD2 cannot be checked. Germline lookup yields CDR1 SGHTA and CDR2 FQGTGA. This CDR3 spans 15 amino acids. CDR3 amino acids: CASSLTSGAYNEQFF.

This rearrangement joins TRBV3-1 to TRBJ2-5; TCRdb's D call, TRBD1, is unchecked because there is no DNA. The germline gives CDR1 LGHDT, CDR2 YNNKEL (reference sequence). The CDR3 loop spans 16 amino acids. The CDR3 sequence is CASSQAATGVKETQYF.

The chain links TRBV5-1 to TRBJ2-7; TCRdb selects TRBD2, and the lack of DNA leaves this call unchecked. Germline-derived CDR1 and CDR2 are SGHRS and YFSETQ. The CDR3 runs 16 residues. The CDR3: CASSTRLAGVNYEQYF.

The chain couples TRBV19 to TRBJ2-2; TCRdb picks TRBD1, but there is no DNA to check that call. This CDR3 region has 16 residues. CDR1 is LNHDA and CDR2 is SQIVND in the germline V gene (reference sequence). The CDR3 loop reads CASSIRTEWNTGELFF.

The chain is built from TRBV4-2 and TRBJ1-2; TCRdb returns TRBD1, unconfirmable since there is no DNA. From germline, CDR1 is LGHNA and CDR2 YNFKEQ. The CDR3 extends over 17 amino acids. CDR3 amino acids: CASSSNPTGGRNYGYTF.

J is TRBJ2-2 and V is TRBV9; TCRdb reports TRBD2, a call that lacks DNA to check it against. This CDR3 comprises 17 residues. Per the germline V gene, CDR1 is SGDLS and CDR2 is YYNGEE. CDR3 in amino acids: CASSPVPSGPQVGELFF.

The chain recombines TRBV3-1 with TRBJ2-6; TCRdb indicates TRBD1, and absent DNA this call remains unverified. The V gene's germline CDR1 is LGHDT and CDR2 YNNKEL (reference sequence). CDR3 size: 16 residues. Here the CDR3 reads CASSTYRADGADVLTF.

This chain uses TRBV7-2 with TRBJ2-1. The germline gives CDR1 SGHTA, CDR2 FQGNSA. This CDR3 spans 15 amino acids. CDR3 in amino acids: CASSPSGIVYNEQFF.

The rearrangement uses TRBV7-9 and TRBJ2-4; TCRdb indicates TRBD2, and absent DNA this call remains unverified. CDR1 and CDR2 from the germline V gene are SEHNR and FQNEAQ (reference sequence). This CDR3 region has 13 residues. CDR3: CASSSPRSDIQYF. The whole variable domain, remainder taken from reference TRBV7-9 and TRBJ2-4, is DTGVSQNPRHKITKRGQNVTFRCDPISEHNRLYWYRQTLGQGPEFLTYFQNEAQLEKSRLLSDRFSAERPKGSFSTLEIQRTEQGDSAMYLCASSSPRSDIQYFGAGTRLSVL.

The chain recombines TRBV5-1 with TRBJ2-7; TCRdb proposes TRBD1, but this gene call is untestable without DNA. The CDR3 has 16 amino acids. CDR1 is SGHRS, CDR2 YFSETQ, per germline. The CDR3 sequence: CASSSRGQGDSYEQYF.

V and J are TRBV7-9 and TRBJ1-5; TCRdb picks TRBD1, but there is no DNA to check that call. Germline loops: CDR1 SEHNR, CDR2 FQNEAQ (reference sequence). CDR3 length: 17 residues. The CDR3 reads CASVFQEGALSNQPQHF.

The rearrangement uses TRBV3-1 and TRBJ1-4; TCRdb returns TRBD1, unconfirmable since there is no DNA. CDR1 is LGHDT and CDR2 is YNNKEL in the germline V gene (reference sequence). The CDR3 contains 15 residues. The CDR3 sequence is CASSQVTGPNEKLFF.